The clone carrying this TCR beta chain was seen a few times. The antigen remains undetermined. These data are taken from a study of blood T cells in healthy people across ages. Points from the study as a whole: Comparison with aged donors showed that long-lived donors had more naive CD4+ cells and higher diversity.

CDR3 length: 12 residues. Germline V gives CDR1 DFQATT, CDR2 SNEGSKA (reference sequence). V lost 8 bases to trimming and J lost 1 base, with 11 bases between them. Russia was home to the donors, healthy Caucasian individuals aged roughly 6 to 90. A second PCR of 7 to 11 cycles used a sample-barcoded 5' primer and a J-beta primer mix. At least 3 million CDR3-containing paired-end reads were obtained per sample. TCRdb reprocessed the 5' RACE reads with MiXCR, giving one entry per CDR3 protein. This table has some 1.4 million distinct CDR3 sequences, 42% appearing once. Sequenced material: blood. This TCR was sampled from a woman under 30 in good health. The V and J genes are TRBV20-1 and TRBJ1-1; D perhaps matches TRBD1 (5 bases). The CDR3 is CSFAGGNTEAFF. The DNA for the CDR3 is TGCAGTTTCGCCGGGGGGAACACTGAAGCTTTCTTT.